Sequencing of this T cell receptor beta chain was carried out in a study of quantifying T cell responses using KT2 cells (dated by TCRdb to about 2017). For context, the study as a whole: RNA was DNase-treated and reverse transcribed with TCR alpha and beta constant-region primers, mostly using SuperScript III. The efficiency of the T4 ligation step under optimum conditions was estimated to be above 9%. To prevent over-amplification, PCR2 was performed as a SYBR Green qPCR and halted at a predetermined fluorescence threshold.

This clonotype was counted ten times or more. What antigen it recognizes has not been identified. Nothing much larger sits one base from this clone, and base qualities are not available. CDR1 and CDR2 were assigned from the germline V gene (reference sequence) as SGHNT and YYREEE. Spanning cysteine to phenylalanine, the CDR3 consists of 14 amino acids. CDR3 DNA is the only sequence kept; it has 42 bases, read in frame from the first base. A distance of 8 bases separates the germline ends of V and J, which lose 0 bases and 2 bases respectively. Broad study findings and their caveats: No side-by-side comparison of the pipeline with other TCR sequencing techniques was included in the study. KT2 sequences were detected down to the lowest spike-in tested, about one KT2 cell per 100,000 PBMC. Saturation was seen in the detection of KT2 sequences when very high numbers of KT2 cells were spiked in. A linear scaling of KT2 alpha and beta sequence counts with input KT2 cell number was observed over several orders of magnitude.

The receptor library was made with UMI-ligation and nested PCR. Using T4 RNA ligase 1, a single-stranded oligonucleotide bearing the Illumina SP2 sequence plus a UMI was ligated onto the 3' end of the cDNA. PCR1 used around 4 cycles (98 degrees C 15 s, 69 degrees C 30 s, 72 degrees C 40 s), and the beta primer was an equimolar mix of RC1.1 and RC1.2 that covered TRBC1 and TRBC2. From PCR2 onward, TCR alpha and beta chains were processed separately, and sample indices and Illumina adaptors were added. The UMI, placed after an 8-base spacer, consisted of 12 random nucleotides arranged as two hexamers with a spacer between them. Libraries were sequenced on an Illumina MiSeq with v2 2x251 paired-end chemistry, typically about twelve samples per run. PhiX DNA was added at roughly 5-7.5% to each sequencing library so that diversity was increased. In the original analysis: The raw reads were converted into FASTQ with bcl2fastq and then demultiplexed by dual indices with Demultiplexor. Decombinator assigned V and J genes by tag matching, allowing a single base-pair mismatch. Using UMIs, Collapsinator corrected both sequencing errors and the frequency errors that come from PCR heterogeneity. CDR3Translator converted Decombinator identifiers to nucleotide sequence, translated to amino acids, and extracted CDR3 using C- and N-terminal motifs. A cluster of KT2 sequences sharing one unique molecular identifier was counted as one distinct KT2 TCR. TCRdb cleaned the public reads at Q25 with fastp, built clones with MiXCR and kept in-frame beta chains. Records with the same CDR3 protein are collapsed into one entry carrying the most frequent genes and DNA. TCRdb's processing, not the study's, gives the V and J calls here. Present in this sample are fewer than 40,000 distinct CDR3 sequences, approximately 7% of which were seen just once. 15% to 19% of the sample goes to the ten largest clones.

Known numbers of KT2, a T cell clone whose TCR had been sequenced previously, were spiked into unfractionated PBMC to test the sensitivity and accuracy of the pipeline. A range of KT2-to-PBMC ratios was produced by mixing KT2 cells with a fixed number of PBMC. Material: PBMCs spiked with cells of the T cell clone KT2. The rearranged chain carries TRBV5-4 and TRBJ2-5, with no confident D gene call. The receptor comes from a human donor. The bases are TGTGCCAGCAGCTTGGAACTGGTACAAGAGACCCAGTACTTC. It translates as CASSLELVQETQYF.